Below, 7 T cell receptor beta chains from the same sample are listed, as sequenced in a study of OX40 agonist ivuxolimab in advanced cancers. Assay: immunoSEQ multiplex PCR; the TCRdb copy retains only in-frame clones and omits some. The sample holds roughly 18,000 clones, 67% seen once. Here the sequenced sample was CD4+ or CD8+ T cells sorted from blood, taken in a trial of the OX40 agonist ivuxolimab. These receptors originate from an adult with an advanced solid tumor such as melanoma, head and neck, liver or kidney cancer.

The chain has TRBV6-6 and TRBJ2-5, with 7 bases fitting TRBD2. Trimming removed 4 bases from V and 5 bases from J; junction bases left unmatched: 7. The CDR3 runs to 14 residues. Germline CDR1 and CDR2: MNHNY and SVGAGI (reference sequence). Here the CDR3 reads CASSLDAGVETQYF. The CDR3 DNA follows: TGTGCCAGCAGTTTGGATGCGGGAGTGGAGACCCAGTACTTC.

The chain links TRBV27 to TRBJ2-6, with 10 nucleotides matching TRBD1. The CDR3 runs to 19 residues. CDR1 MNHEY and CDR2 SMNVEV come from the germline V gene (reference sequence). V lost 5 bases to trimming and J lost 1 base; unmatched junction nucleotides: 11. The CDR3 here is CASSRPGTGDQSGANVLTF. DNA of the CDR3: TGTGCCAGCAGTAGACCCGGGACAGGGGATCAATCTGGGGCCAACGTCCTGACTTTC.

The rearrangement uses TRBV9 and TRBJ2-5; 7 bases fit TRBD2. The CDR3 is 11 amino acids. J gave up 9 bases and V 4 bases, and 3 bases lay outside the gene matches. From germline, CDR1 is SGDLS and CDR2 YYNGEE. The CDR3 sequence is CASSPGRAQYF. The CDR3 DNA reads as TGTGCCAGCAGCCCAGGGAGGGCCCAGTACTTC.

This clone has only one observation. V usage is TRBV27 and J usage is TRBJ1-1; D unclear. The CDR3 totals 13 residues. Germline CDR1 and CDR2: MNHEY and SMNVEV (reference sequence). The germline V and J ends were trimmed by 2 bases and 3 bases, with 7 bases remaining between them. This CDR3 reads CASSLVVDTEAFF. The CDR3 DNA reads TGTGCCAGCAGTTTAGTGGTAGACACTGAAGCTTTCTTT.

The rearrangement uses TRBV6-5 and TRBJ2-7, with D unclear. V was clipped by 2 bases and J by 5 bases, with 16 bases between them. The CDR3 is 15 residues long. Germline-derived CDR1 and CDR2 are MNHEY and SVGAGI. In DNA, the CDR3 is TGTGCCAGCAGTTACAGACCTCCGAAGCCCCACGAGCAGTACTTC. Its translation: CASSYRPPKPHEQYF.

Within the sample, this clone is medium-sized. V and J are TRBV19 and TRBJ1-2; D uncertain. The CDR3 spans 13 residues. In germline, CDR1 is LNHDA, CDR2 SQIVND (reference sequence). Trimming removed 9 bases at V and 4 bases at J, with 15 bases between. CDR3 region: CASEGPLSYGYTF. The CDR3 DNA is TGTGCCAGCGAAGGCCCTTTGAGCTATGGCTACACCTTC.

A few counts support this clone. The chain links TRBV4-1 to TRBJ2-3; 9 positions agree with TRBD2. With V trimmed by 0 bases and J by 5 bases, 9 bases remained unmatched. The CDR3 has 17 residues. From germline, CDR1 is MGHRA and CDR2 YSYEKL. CDR3: CASSQDGGRASGDTQYF. The CDR3 nucleotides read TGCGCCAGCAGCCAAGATGGCGGGAGGGCCAGTGGAGATACGCAGTATTTT.